This T cell receptor beta chain comes out of a study of graft-versus-host responses after intestinal transplantation. For the study at large: Multivisceral, liver-intestinal, or isolated intestinal grafts were transplanted into recipients. Every one of the recipients received anti-thymocyte globulin induction and afterwards took tacrolimus and steroids for roughly 3 years. Study conclusions and caveats: Early after transplant, HvG declines were associated with peak levels of circulating GvH clones. GvH clones detected in recipient marrow included some appearing first in ileum or blood.

In regard to this clone: What it binds is not known.

Here immunoSEQ multiplex PCR was the method, and the copy in TCRdb shows in-frame clones only, minus some. The sample yields more than 20,000 clones, 80% to 90% seen once. The source material was PBMCs, sampled around 14 months after intestinal transplant. The TCR comes from a human patient who received an intestinal transplant, so some T cells may come from the graft donor.

The CDR3 nucleotides are TGTGCCAGCAGCCTTAAGCCTCCCGGGACTAGCGTCAATGAGCAGTTCTTC. It yields the protein CASSLKPPGTSVNEQFF. The genes are TRBV14 and TRBJ2-1, with TRBD2 matching 10 bases. Germline V gene sequence: CDR1 SGHDN, CDR2 FVKESK. With V trimmed by 4 bases and J by 6 bases, 12 bases remained unmatched. The CDR3 totals 17 residues. Full variable domain (outside the CDR3, taken from reference TRBV14 and TRBJ2-1): EAGVTQFPSHSVIEKGQTVTLRCDPISGHDNLYWYRRVMGKEIKFLLHFVKESKQDESGMPNNRFLAERTGGTYSTLKVQPAELEDSGVYFCASSLKPPGTSVNEQFFGPGTRLTVL.